Presented here are 2 T cell receptor beta chains from one specimen sequenced in a study of PD-1 blockade in classical Hodgkin lymphoma. The assay was immunoSEQ multiplex PCR, and TCRdb's table has in-frame clones only and misses some. The sample yields thousands of clones, about 60% seen once. Every single patient, without exception, relapsed after autologous stem cell transplantation, and brentuximab vedotin exposure varied. Sequencing used peripheral blood mononuclear cells (PBMCs), obtained at baseline. These receptors all come from a human donor with classical Hodgkin lymphoma.

The chain recombines TRBV30 with TRBJ2-1, with D possibly TRBD2 on 5 matching bases. The CDR3 is 13 amino acids. Germline lookup yields CDR1 GTSNPN and CDR2 SVGIG (reference sequence). Trimming removed 8 bases from V and 10 bases from J, with 21 bases in between. The CDR3 coding sequence is TGTGCCGGAAAGGACTTTTGGTTGGGCGAGCAGTTCTTC. Translation gives CAGKDFWLGEQFF.

This clone was counted only a few times. J is TRBJ2-7 and V is TRBV6-5, with 8 bases fitting TRBD1. CDR1 is MNHEY, CDR2 SVGAGI, per germline. The CDR3 has 13 residues. Unmatched junction bases numbered 2, after V lost 2 bases and J lost 5 bases. The CDR3 region is CASSYTQGDEQYF. Written as DNA, the CDR3 is TGTGCCAGCAGTTACACACAGGGGGACGAGCAGTACTTC.